This T cell receptor (beta chain) was captured in a study of cytomegalovirus exposure and HLA in healthy donors. Study at large: Genotyping showed roughly 86% of 398 donors falling in the Caucasian-associated ancestry cluster.

Both 60 Vbeta primers and 13 Jbeta primers went into the PCR. Here immunoSEQ multiplex PCR was the method, and the copy in TCRdb shows in-frame clones only, minus some. The data hold some 130,000 clones, with 63% observed a single time. As to this clone: No antigen is known for it.

The CDR3 runs 19 residues. CDR1 and CDR2 from the germline V gene are SGHAT and FQDESV (reference sequence). V gave up 0 bases and J gave up 0 bases, with 18 bases separating them. General study points: The likely explanation for a cluster of highly shared sequence variants was sequencing artifact. Listed as cytomegalovirus-associated were 150 to 200 TCR beta chains.

The sequenced material came from PBMCs. The chain has TRBV11-1 and TRBJ1-3; D call uncertain. The TCR was taken from a man aged 40-49 years in good health and CMV-seropositive. This chain's CDR3 is CASSLASGRIRSSGNTIYF. The CDR3 coding sequence is TGTGCCAGCAGCTTAGCGAGCGGCCGCATTCGCAGCTCTGGAAACACCATATATTTT.